Included here is one T cell receptor (beta chain) sequence, with context. Its antigen is unidentified. MiXCR, applied by TCRdb to the 5' RACE reads, yields one record per CDR3 protein. The repertoire has some 180,000 distinct CDR3 sequences, approximately 18% of them found once; the top ten carry roughly 4.3%. The data were obtained in a study of T-cell memory formation after mild COVID-19. Study at large: TCR clusters were largely donor specific. Study observations and caveats: Pre-infection memory held some responding clones, suggesting pre-existing cross-reactive T cells responded. Most CD4+ clones that shrank were in CM and EM, while CD8+ ones turned up in EMRA.

Germline values: CDR1 MNHEY, CDR2 SVGAGI. The length of the CDR3 is 15 residues. The V end was cut by 8 bases, the J end by 0 bases, with 17 bases between. The origin of this receptor is a man aged 18 to 35 who had mild COVID-19 (a few samples of this study predate the infection). Cell type and time point are not known. The V call is TRBV6-5, the J call TRBJ2-7, with D perhaps TRBD1 (6 bases). Sequencing input: PBMCs or a T cell subset sorted from them (not recorded which). The CDR3 region is CASYRRQEASYEQYV. CDR3 DNA sequence: TGTGCCAGCTATCGGCGACAGGAGGCCTCCTACGAGCAGTACGTC.